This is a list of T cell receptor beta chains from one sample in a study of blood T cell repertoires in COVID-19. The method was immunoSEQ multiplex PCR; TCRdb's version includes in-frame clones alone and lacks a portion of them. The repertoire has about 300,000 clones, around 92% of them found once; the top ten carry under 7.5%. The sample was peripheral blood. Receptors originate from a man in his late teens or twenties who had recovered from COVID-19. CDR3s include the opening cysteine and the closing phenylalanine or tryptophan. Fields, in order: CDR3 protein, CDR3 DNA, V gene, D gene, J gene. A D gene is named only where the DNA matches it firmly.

CASSQEERGMYNEQFF | TGTGCCAGCAGCCAAGAGGAGCGGGGGATGTACAATGAGCAGTTCTTC | TRBV4-2 | TRBD2 | TRBJ2-1
CASSLDRSPLHF | TGTGCCAGCAGCTTAGATAGATCACCCCTCCACTTT | TRBV11-2 | NA | TRBJ1-6
CASSSGRELSGYTF | TGTGCCAGTAGTAGTGGACGGGAGCTAAGTGGCTACACCTTC | TRBV19 | NA | TRBJ1-2
CASSQDDNGYGYTF | TGCGCCAGCAGCCAAGACGACAACGGCTATGGCTACACCTTC | TRBV4-3 | NA | TRBJ1-2
CAWNRGNYGYTF | TGTGCCTGGAACAGGGGTAACTATGGCTACACCTTC | TRBV30 | TRBD1 | TRBJ1-2
CASSTETGLNTGELFF | TGTGCCAGCAGCACGGAGACAGGATTGAACACCGGGGAGCTGTTTTTT | TRBV5-4 | NA | TRBJ2-2
CASSFAGPNTEAFF | TGCGCCAGCAGCTTCGCGGGACCGAACACTGAAGCTTTCTTT | TRBV5-1 | NA | TRBJ1-1
CASSLRDRPYEQYF | TGTGCCAGCAGCCTCCGGGACAGGCCCTACGAGCAGTACTTC | TRBV5-8 | TRBD1 | TRBJ2-7
CASKQESRGDQPQHF | TGTGCCAGCAAACAAGAGTCCAGGGGAGATCAGCCCCAGCATTTT | TRBV2 | NA | TRBJ1-5
CASSLSLAGSYEQYF | TGTGCCAGCAGCTTAAGCTTAGCGGGATCCTACGAGCAGTACTTC | TRBV11-2 | TRBD2 | TRBJ2-7
CASNSGQSYEQYF | TGTGCCAGCAATTCGGGACAGTCCTACGAGCAGTACTTC | TRBV12-3/TRBV12-4 | TRBD1 | TRBJ2-7
CATLISGPRGTDTGELFF | TGTGCCACCCTTATTTCGGGGCCCAGGGGCACGGACACCGGGGAGCTGTTTTTT | TRBV15 | NA | TRBJ2-2
CASSLGTKAPVWGTDTQYF | TGTGCCAGCAGCTTGGGGACAAAGGCCCCGGTCTGGGGCACAGATACGCAGTATTTT | TRBV5-4 | NA | TRBJ2-3